Here is one TCR beta chain with its context. An immunoSEQ assay, version v3.0, was performed at survey level. The protocol was immunoSEQ multiplex PCR, while the TCRdb copy is restricted to in-frame clones and leaves out a portion. Of more than 15,000 clones listed, about 94% are singletons. Germline V lookup: CDR1 SQVTM, CDR2 ANQGSEA. With V trimmed by 7 bases and J by 2 bases, 8 bases remained unmatched. The CDR3 totals 13 residues. This entry belongs to a study of long-term antiretroviral therapy in people with HIV. Participants with HIV, all of them, were treated in the United States. The TCR comes from a woman in her fifties or sixties with HIV. Here the sequenced sample was unsorted PBMCs, taken around 6.5 years after starting antiretroviral therapy. The V call is TRBV29-1, the J call TRBJ2-7; 7 nucleotides align to TRBD2. The CDR3 DNA reads TGCAGCGCCCTCGGGACTATCCCCTACGAGCAGTACTTC. Residues: CSALGTIPYEQYF.